A selection of T cell receptor beta chains follows, all from one sample in a study of blood T cell repertoires in COVID-19. Produced via immunoSEQ multiplex PCR; TCRdb's table is partial and in-frame only. The table has about 290,000 clones, around four fifths seen once. The sequenced sample consisted of peripheral blood. The receptor source for this set is a woman between 50 and 59 years old with active or convalescent COVID-19. Both conserved end residues are trimmed from each CDR3. Each record gives: CDR3 protein, J gene, V gene.

ATSDFNSGRTLNEQF | TRBJ2-1 | TRBV24-1
ASSFTLAASSGNTIY | TRBJ1-3 | TRBV5-1
ASSLETGLTTGEQY | TRBJ2-7 | TRBV5-1
ASSIWNRQGRSPSI | TRBJ1-5 | TRBV5-6
SCGQNYNEQF | TRBJ2-1 | TRBV29-1
ASSLALPGPYEQY | TRBJ2-7 | TRBV7-2
ATSSDRVPMNTEAF | TRBJ1-1 | TRBV15
ASRRPSGGQGGIEQY | TRBJ2-7 | TRBV27
ASGRDRGWGNTEAF | TRBJ1-1 | TRBV12-5
AISEAAGESTQY | TRBJ2-3 | TRBV10-3
ASSPRGDGTDTQY | TRBJ2-3 | TRBV3-1/TRBV3-2
ASSLVAYGYT | TRBJ1-2 | TRBV6-5
ASSLYSASGTQY | TRBJ2-5 | TRBV5-8
ASSIGDRGDTEAF | TRBJ1-1 | TRBV19
ASSPRLAGMVDTQY | TRBJ2-3 | TRBV5-8
ASRRTGTGYSDTQY | TRBJ2-3 | TRBV28
ASSVAGFGYNEQF | TRBJ2-1 | TRBV9
ASRRDFAYEQY | TRBJ2-7 | TRBV19